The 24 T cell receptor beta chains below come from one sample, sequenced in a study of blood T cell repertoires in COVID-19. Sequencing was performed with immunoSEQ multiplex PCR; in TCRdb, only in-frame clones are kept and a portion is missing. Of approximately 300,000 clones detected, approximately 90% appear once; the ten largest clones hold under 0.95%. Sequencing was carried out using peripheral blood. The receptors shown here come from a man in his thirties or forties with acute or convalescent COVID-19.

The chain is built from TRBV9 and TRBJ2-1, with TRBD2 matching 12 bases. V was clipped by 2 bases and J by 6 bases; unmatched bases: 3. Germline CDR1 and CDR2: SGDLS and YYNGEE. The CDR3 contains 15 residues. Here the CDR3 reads CASSVRLAGANEQFF. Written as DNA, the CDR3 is TGTGCCAGCAGCGTGAGACTAGCGGGAGCCAATGAGCAGTTCTTC.

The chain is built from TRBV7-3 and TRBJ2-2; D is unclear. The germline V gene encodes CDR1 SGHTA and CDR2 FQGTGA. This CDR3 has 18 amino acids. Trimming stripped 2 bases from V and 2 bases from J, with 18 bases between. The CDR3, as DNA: TGTGCCAGCAGCTTATCTCCCCTCCACCCAGAAAACACCGGGGAGCTGTTTTTT. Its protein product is CASSLSPLHPENTGELFF.

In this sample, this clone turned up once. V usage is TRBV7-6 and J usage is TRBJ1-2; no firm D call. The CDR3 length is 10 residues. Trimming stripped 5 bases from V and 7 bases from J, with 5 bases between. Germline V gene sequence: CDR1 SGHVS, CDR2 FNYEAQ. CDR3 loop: CASSPVGYTF. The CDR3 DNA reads TGTGCCAGCAGCCCCGTTGGCTACACCTTC.

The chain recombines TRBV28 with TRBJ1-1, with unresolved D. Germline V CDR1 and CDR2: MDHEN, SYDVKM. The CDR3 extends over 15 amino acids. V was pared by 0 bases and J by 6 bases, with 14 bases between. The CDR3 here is CASSLWNSGIPEAFF. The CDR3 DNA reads TGTGCCAGCAGTTTATGGAACTCGGGTATCCCTGAAGCTTTCTTT.

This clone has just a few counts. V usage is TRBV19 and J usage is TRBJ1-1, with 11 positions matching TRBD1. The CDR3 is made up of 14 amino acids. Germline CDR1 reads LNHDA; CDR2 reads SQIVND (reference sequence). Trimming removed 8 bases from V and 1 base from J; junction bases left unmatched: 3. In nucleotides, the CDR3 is TGTGCCAGTTCCGGGACAGGGGGGAACACTGAAGCTTTCTTT. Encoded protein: CASSGTGGNTEAFF.

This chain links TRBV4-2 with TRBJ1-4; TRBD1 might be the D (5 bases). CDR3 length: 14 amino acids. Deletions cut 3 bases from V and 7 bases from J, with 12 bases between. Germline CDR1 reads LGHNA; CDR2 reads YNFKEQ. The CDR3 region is CASSHDRSSEKLFF. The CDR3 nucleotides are TGTGCCAGCAGCCATGACAGAAGCTCTGAAAAACTGTTTTTT.

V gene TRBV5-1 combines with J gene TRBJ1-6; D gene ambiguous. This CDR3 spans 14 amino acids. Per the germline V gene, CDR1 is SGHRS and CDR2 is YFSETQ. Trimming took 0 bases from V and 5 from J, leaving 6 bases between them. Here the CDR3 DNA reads TGCGCCAGCAGCTTGGACGGGAATAATTCACCCCTCCACTTT. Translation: CASSLDGNNSPLHF.

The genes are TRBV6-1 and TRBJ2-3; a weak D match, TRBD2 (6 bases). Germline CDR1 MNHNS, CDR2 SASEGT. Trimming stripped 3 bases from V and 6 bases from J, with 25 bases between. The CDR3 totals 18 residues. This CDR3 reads CASSEVMVGSRESDTQYF. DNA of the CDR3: TGTGCCAGCAGTGAGGTGATGGTGGGGTCCCGGGAGAGTGATACGCAGTATTTT.

The CDR3 loop reads CASTGLAGERDTQYF. The DNA of the CDR3 is TGTGCCAGCACAGGACTAGCGGGAGAGAGGGATACGCAGTATTTT. The rearrangement joins TRBV25-1 to TRBJ2-3, with 13 bases lining up with TRBD2. The CDR3 has 15 residues. The trim removed 7 bases at V and 6 bases at J, leaving 7 bases unmatched. Germline V gene data show CDR1 as MGHDK and CDR2 as SYGVNS.

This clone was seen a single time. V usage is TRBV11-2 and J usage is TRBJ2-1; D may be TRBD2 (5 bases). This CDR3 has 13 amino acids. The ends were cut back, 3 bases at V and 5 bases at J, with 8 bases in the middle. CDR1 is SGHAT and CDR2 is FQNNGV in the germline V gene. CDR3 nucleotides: TGTGCCAGCAGCTTGAAGCGGAACAATGAGCAGTTCTTC. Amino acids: CASSLKRNNEQFF. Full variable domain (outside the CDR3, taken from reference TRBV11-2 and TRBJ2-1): EAGVAQSPRYKIIEKRQSVAFWCNPISGHATLYWYQQILGQGPKLLIQFQNNGVVDDSQLPKDRFSAERLKGVDSTLKIQPAKLEDSAVYLCASSLKRNNEQFFGPGTRLTVL.

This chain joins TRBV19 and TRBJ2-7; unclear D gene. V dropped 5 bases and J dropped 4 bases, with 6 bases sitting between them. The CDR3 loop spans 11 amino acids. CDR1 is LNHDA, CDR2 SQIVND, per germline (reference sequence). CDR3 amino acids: CASSGGYEQYF. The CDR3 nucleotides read TGTGCCAGTAGTGGCGGATACGAGCAGTACTTC.

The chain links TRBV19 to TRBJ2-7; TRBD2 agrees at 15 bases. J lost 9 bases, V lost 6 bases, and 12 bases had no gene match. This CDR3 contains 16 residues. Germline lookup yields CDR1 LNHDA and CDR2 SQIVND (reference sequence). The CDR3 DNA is TGTGCCAGTAGCAGCACAGGGACTAGCGGGGGGAAAAGGCAGTACTTC. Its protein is CASSSTGTSGGKRQYF.

CDR3 in amino acids: CASSLARGTRPYEQYF. As DNA, the CDR3 is TGCGCCAGCAGCCTCGCAAGAGGCACGAGGCCCTACGAGCAGTACTTC. The chain uses TRBV4-1 and TRBJ2-7; D unresolved. Germline V gene sequence: CDR1 MGHRA, CDR2 YSYEKL. V shed 4 bases and J shed 2 bases, with 18 bases lying between them. CDR3 length equals 16 residues.

The CDR3 reads CASSMQGAQIDSNQPQHF. The CDR3 DNA reads TGTGCCAGTAGTATGCAGGGGGCCCAAATAGATAGCAATCAGCCCCAGCATTTT. The rearrangement uses TRBV19 and TRBJ1-5; TRBD1 matches 8 bases. Trimming removed 3 bases from V and 0 bases from J; junction bases left unmatched: 10. From germline, CDR1 is LNHDA and CDR2 SQIVND (reference sequence). The CDR3 is 18 residues long.

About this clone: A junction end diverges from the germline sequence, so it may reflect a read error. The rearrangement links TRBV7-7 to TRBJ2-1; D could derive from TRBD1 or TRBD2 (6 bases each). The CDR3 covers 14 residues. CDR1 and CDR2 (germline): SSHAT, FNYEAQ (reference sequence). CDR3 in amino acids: CASSLGGGYNEQFF. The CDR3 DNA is TGTGCTAGCAGCTTAGGAGGGGGCTACAATGAGCAGTTCTTC.

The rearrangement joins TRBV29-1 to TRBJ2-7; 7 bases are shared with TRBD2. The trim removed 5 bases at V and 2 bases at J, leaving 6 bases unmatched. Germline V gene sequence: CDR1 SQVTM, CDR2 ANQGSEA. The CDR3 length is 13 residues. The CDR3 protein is CSVSSGPTYEQYF. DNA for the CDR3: TGCAGCGTTTCTAGCGGACCTACCTACGAGCAGTACTTC.

The CDR3 region is CASSPTTTSYNEQFF. CDR3 coding DNA: TGTGCCAGCAGTCCTACTACAACCTCCTACAATGAGCAGTTCTTC. The J gene is TRBJ2-1, the V gene TRBV28; D remains ambiguous. Germline CDR1 MDHEN, CDR2 SYDVKM. The CDR3 sequence is 15 residues long. V was clipped by 5 bases and J by 0 bases, with 11 bases between them.

As DNA, the CDR3 is TGTGCCAGCAGCCCAACTGGGGCTCCCCTAGGGACCTACGAGCAGTACTTC. Its translation is CASSPTGAPLGTYEQYF. This rearrangement joins TRBV5-6 to TRBJ2-7, with a possible D match to TRBD1 (5 bases). Germline loops: CDR1 SGHDT, CDR2 YYEEEE. The V end lost 4 bases, the J end lost 2 bases, and 22 bases lay between the germline ends. This CDR3 spans 17 amino acids.

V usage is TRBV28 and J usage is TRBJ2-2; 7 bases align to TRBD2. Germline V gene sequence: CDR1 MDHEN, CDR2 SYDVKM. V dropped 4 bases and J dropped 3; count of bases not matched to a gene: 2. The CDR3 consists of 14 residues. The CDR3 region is CASSSGGYTGELFF. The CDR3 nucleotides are TGTGCCAGCAGTTCGGGGGGTTACACCGGGGAGCTGTTTTTT.

CDR3: CASWVAGLGTGELFF. The CDR3 DNA reads TGTGCCAGCTGGGTGGCAGGGTTGGGCACCGGGGAGCTGTTTTTT. V gene TRBV28 combines with J gene TRBJ2-2, with D possibly matching TRBD1 (5 bases). This CDR3 spans 15 amino acids. V lost 8 bases, J lost 4 bases, and 17 bases lay in between. Germline loops: CDR1 MDHEN, CDR2 SYDVKM.

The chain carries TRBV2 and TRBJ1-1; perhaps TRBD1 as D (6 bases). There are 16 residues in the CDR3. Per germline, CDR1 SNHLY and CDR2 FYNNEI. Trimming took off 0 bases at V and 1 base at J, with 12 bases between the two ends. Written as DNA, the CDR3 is TGTGCCAGCAGTGAAGCGCTACAGGGTAGGAACACTGAAGCTTTCTTT. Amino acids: CASSEALQGRNTEAFF.

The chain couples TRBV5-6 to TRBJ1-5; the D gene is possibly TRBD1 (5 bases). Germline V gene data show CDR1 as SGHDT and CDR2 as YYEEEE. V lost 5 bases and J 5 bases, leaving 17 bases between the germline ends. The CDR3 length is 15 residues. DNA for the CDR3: TGTGCCAGCAGTCGCTGGCGGGACCATTATCAGCCCCAGCATTTT. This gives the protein CASSRWRDHYQPQHF.

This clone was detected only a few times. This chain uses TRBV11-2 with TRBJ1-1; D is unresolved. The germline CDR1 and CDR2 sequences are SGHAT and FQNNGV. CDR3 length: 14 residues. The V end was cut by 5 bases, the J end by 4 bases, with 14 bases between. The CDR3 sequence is CASSPARGVTEAFF. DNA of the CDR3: TGTGCCAGCAGCCCGGCGCGAGGTGTCACTGAAGCTTTCTTT.

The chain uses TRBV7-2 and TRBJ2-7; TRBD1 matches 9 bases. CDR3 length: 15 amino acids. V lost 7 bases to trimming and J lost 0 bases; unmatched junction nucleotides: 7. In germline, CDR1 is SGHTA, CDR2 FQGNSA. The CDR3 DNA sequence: TGTGCCAGCATCGACAGGGGGTTTCCCTCCTACGAGCAGTACTTC. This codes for CASIDRGFPSYEQYF.